This T cell receptor (beta chain) was captured in a study of T cell responses to AZD1222 COVID-19 vaccine. Second doses were pooled across both intervals (about 4 or about 12 weeks). Assay used: immunoSEQ multiplex PCR; TCRdb lists only in-frame clones, some missing. The repertoire holds 58,000 or so clones, with about 86% as singletons. Comments on this clone: Its antigen is not known.

General study points: Variant regions that are unmutated are reportedly the target of nearly half of spike-specific TCRs. Only a handful of AZD1222 recipients tested seropositive at baseline.

The sequencing here drew on peripheral blood, taken 28 days after the second AZD1222 dose. The clonotype originates from an adult who received the AZD1222 COVID-19 vaccine.

The DNA of the CDR3 is TGTGCCATCAGTGATTTCCGGGGAAGCGGGTCCAATGAGCAGTTCTTC. It translates to CAISDFRGSGSNEQFF. The chain is built from TRBV10-3 and TRBJ2-1, with D tentatively TRBD2 (6 bases). The germline CDR1 and CDR2 sequences are ENHRY and SYGVKD. V lost 3 bases and J 6 bases, leaving 18 bases between the germline ends. The CDR3 loop spans 16 amino acids.